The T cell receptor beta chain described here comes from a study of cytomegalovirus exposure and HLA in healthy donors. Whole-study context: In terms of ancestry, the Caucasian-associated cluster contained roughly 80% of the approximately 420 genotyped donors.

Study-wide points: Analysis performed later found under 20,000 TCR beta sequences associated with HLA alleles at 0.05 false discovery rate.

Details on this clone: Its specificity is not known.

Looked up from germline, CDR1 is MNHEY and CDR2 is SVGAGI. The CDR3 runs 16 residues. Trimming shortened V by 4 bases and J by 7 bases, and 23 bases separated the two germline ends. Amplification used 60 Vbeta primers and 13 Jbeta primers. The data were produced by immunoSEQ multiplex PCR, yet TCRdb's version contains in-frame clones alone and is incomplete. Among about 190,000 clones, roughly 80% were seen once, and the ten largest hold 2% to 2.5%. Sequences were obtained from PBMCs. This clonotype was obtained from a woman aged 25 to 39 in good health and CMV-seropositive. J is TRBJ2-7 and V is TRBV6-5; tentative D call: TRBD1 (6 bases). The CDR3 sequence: CASSSTQGPRLWEQYF. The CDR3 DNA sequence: TGTGCCAGCAGTTCTACTCAGGGGCCTCGCCTGTGGGAGCAGTACTTC.